This TCR beta chain stems from a study of CD8+ T cells in alopecia areata. Remarks on this clone: As yet, its antigen is unknown.

Study outcomes and limitations: Relative to normal scalp, lesional scalp, especially alopecia totalis/universalis, showed higher clonality. Scalp data also include sequences from resident alphabeta T cells of normal skin.

Reverse transcribed after extraction, RNA yielded cDNA as the sequencing template. Using immunoSEQ multiplex PCR, the repertoire was profiled, and TCRdb retains in-frame clones only, with some absent. The data show fewer than 40,000 clones, under 65% seen once. The CD4+ cells of 4 or 5 biomarker-study patients went through sorting. This sorting yielded CD25+CD127- cells. The CDR3 totals 15 residues. CDR1 SGHTA and CDR2 FQGNSA come from the germline V gene. The V end lost 2 bases, the J end lost 1 base, and 11 bases lay between the germline ends. Material for sequencing was CD4+ Tregs sorted from blood. V is TRBV7-2 and J is TRBJ1-1; D not certain. This receptor was taken from a human donor with alopecia areata. CDR3 loop: CASSLSAQENTEAFF. For the CDR3, the DNA is TGTGCCAGCAGCTTAAGTGCCCAGGAGAACACTGAAGCTTTCTTT.